This paragraph reports one TCR beta chain. Its antigen is currently not known. The record has no base qualities; no much larger clone is one base away. CDR3 length: 13 amino acids, cysteine to phenylalanine. The DNA shown is the 39-base CDR3, in frame from base 1. V lost 2 bases and J lost 5 bases; the stretch between them is 10 bases long. Reading the germline V gene (reference sequence) gives CDR1 MNHNY and CDR2 SVGAGI. Library preparation employed the immunoSEQ multiplex PCR assay. A mixture of 60 forward primers for TCR Vbeta segments and 13 reverse primers for TCR Jbeta segments was used in the multiplex PCR. The CDR3 region of rearranged TCR beta genes was amplified from genomic DNA by a multiplex PCR assay. The Illumina HiSeq System was used to sequence the amplified TCR beta libraries as 87-base-pair reads. As for how the authors treated the data: A later analysis counted tens of millions of unique TCR beta chains across the 666 repertoires, and some 11 million of these chains were shared by at least two donors. A nearest-neighbor algorithm error-corrected the raw reads and collapsed the reads into unique sequences, merging closely related sequences to remove PCR and sequencing errors. Alignment of CDR3 sequences to IMGT reference sequences was used to assign V, D and J gene segments. For a sequence to be retained, a match of at least six nucleotides was required to both a V gene segment and a J gene segment. Rearrangements were called productive when the CDR3 lacked stop codons and stayed in frame with V and J; all others were non-productive. CDR3 was defined according to IMGT convention as the region running from the second conserved V-encoded cysteine to the conserved J-encoded phenylalanine. In an earlier analysis of just under 600 of the donors, sequences lacking an unambiguous match to a single V gene segment were excluded. An earlier analysis of just under 600 of the donors called V segments functional above 56.7% productive rearrangements and segregating when the between-donor standard deviation exceeded 5%. To diagnose cytomegalovirus status from the catalog of TCR beta chain sequences, a statistical classification framework was built. V and J gene assignment, in a later analysis, came from comparing TCR nucleotide sequences with IMGT/GENE-DB human TR gene sequences. The TCRdist pipeline was used in a later analysis to assign CDR3 sequences and most-parsimonious VDJ recombination scenarios. In a later analysis, each TCR beta chain was defined by its CDR3 amino acid sequence together with its V-gene family, and reads lacking a unique V-gene family were excluded. In a later analysis, 550 to 650 highly shared, low-generation-probability nucleotide sequences were removed to address suspected cross-contamination and a sequencing artifact. A later analysis calculated a clonal expansion index for each public chain from normalized within-repertoire ranks of inferred template counts. Generation probabilities in a later analysis came from a VDJ recombination model fitted to out-of-frame rearrangements, and those results were checked against IGoR. A later analysis scored TCR-TCR, TCR-HLA and TCR-CMV co-occurrence with hypergeometric tests, applying a repertoire-size bias correction to TCR pairs. A later analysis estimated false discovery rates by permuting HLA or CMV assignments 20 times. A later analysis grouped co-occurring TCRs with DBSCAN, adding TCRdist sequence similarity when clustering within HLA-allele-positive subsets. Repertoires with fewer than 30,000 or more than 120,000 public chains were left out of co-occurrence clustering, as were about five repertoires with anomalous nucleotide sharing. TCRdb obtained this table from immuneACCESS and retained in-frame rearrangements with V and J assigned. These tables miss some clones; where compared with another copy, unresolved V genes account for less than half of the shortfall, and the remainder is unexplained. V and J calls and clone size are as listed in that table; D and trimming were resolved from the DNA. A total of 100,000 to 130,000 clones appear in this sample, over 80% of them only once. The ten largest clones add up to less than 3.5% of the sample.

These data belong to a study of cytomegalovirus exposure and HLA in healthy donors (dated by TCRdb to 2017 to 2019). As for the study more broadly: An earlier analysis of about 560 of the donors reported around 280 Gb of sequence data and 95 million to 130 million unique TCR beta sequences obtained from about 170 million T cells. Of the 350 to 400 genotyped donors, about 80% fell in the genetic ancestry cluster associated with self-reported Caucasian donors. Every repertoire in the discovery cohort had been generated on one and the same sequencing platform. The study used immunosequencing to profile the T cell repertoires of hundreds of subjects and linked those repertoires to cytomegalovirus serostatus. Among almost 400 genotyped donors of the cohort, an average of roughly 240,000 unique TCR beta nucleotide sequences were sequenced per donor, roughly a sixth of them non-productive. An early release that covered several hundred HLA-typed donors contained about 300 gigabases of sequencing data and about 93 million unique TCR sequences. The study aimed to test whether signatures of past pathogen exposure could be identified by cataloging public T cell receptors. The later analysis used no new phenotypic data to find candidate immune exposures, relying instead on TCR beta sequences and their occurrence across donors. Donor age, sex, ethnicity and CMV serostatus were compiled alongside the repertoire data. To predict cytomegalovirus infection status, the study brought together high-throughput TCR immunosequencing, statistical association of individual TCRs with disease status, and machine learning. A later analysis re-examined previously published TCR beta repertoires from over 500 donors and added high-resolution HLA genotyping to investigate patterns of TCR occurrence. Class I and class II HLA loci were covered by the typing at four-digit resolution. In a later genetic analysis, genome-wide SNP genotypes for about 65% of the 666 donors were used, and that subset was treated as a discovery cohort. Typing coverage differed by locus: A, B, C, DRB1 and DQB1 were typed in about 620-640 donors, DQA1 in about 510, DPA1 in roughly 590, and DPB1 in 400 to 480. Along with the roughly 700-subject first cohort, a separate validation cohort of approximately 110 different subjects was used. Four to six DR-DQ haplotypes were handled as single units for association and clustering because linkage in the cohort was strong. An earlier analysis of 587 of the donors applied high-throughput TCR beta sequencing to assess whether each TCR beta V gene segment acted as functional or pseudogenic. Study-wide conclusions, independent of this receptor: Compared with the 666-donor mean, donors in an Asian-associated ancestry cluster had fewer N-insertions in productive TCRs, according to a later genetic analysis. Most CMV-associated TCR beta chains appeared to be HLA-restricted in a later analysis, and the HLA associations seemed to be driven largely by CMV exposure. Presence/absence analyses assumed roughly uniform sequencing depth across donors, an assumption that may not hold. A later analysis associated 15,000 or so TCR beta sequences with specific HLA alleles at a false discovery rate of 0.05. Assigning TCR associations to individual alleles was difficult when HLA alleles, especially DR and DQ, strongly co-occurred. The authors suggested that the approach could potentially be generalized to other disease states and immunological phenotypes. Correlated functional status among segregating V segments might be attributable to linkage disequilibrium, but an unknown experimental factor could not be ruled out. In a later analysis, HLA-associated TCR beta chains showed more clonal expansion and lower generation probabilities than non-associated chains that were equally common. HLA typing was unavailable for some donors at each locus, so association tests used only the typed subset. Because counts were too low, about 15 rarely observed V segments, including chromosome 9 orphons, were left out of the earlier analysis of some 640 of the donors. V-gene and J-gene trimming of TCR beta chains was associated with a missense DCLRE1C variant in a later genetic analysis, and the association was replicated in an independent cohort. In the study, 164 TCR beta chains were listed as associated with cytomegalovirus. The only immune exposure information available for the cohort was CMV serostatus. Some IMGT-functional V segments, including TRBV6-2 and TRBV6-3, could not be told apart with the 87-base-pair reads, so those segments were excluded. Several of the top co-occurrence clusters appeared to be linked to parvovirus B19, influenza, CMV and Epstein-Barr virus, according to a later analysis. In a later analysis, the rate of TCR association differed among HLA loci, with DRB1 alleles having the most associated TCRs and HLA-C alleles having the fewest. The classifier was reported to diagnose cytomegalovirus status with high specificity and sensitivity in both the original cohort and the validation cohort. A cluster of highly shared sequence variants was judged likely to represent a technical artifact of the sequencing pipeline. The cohort was sequenced for TCR beta chains only, and without alpha or paired-chain data the features that could be detected were limited. A further reported finding was that TCR beta sequences accurately predicted the HLA-A and HLA-B alleles for most subjects in the first cohort. Broadly in line with IMGT annotations, most TCR beta V segments showed up in productive rearrangements about 87% or about 30% of the time in an earlier analysis of approximately 640 of the donors. A few of the identified cytomegalovirus-associated TCR beta chains were confirmed in vitro to be specific for cytomegalovirus antigens. Across donors, most TCR sequences were observed very rarely, whereas some public TCRs were present in many individuals.

In total, about 650 healthy bone marrow donors made up the cohort. At the time of sampling, every cohort member was nominally healthy, though immune exposures that went unrecorded were likely present. The donor was CMV seropositive and belonged to the group of 250 to 300 seropositive cohort members. A peripheral blood sample was collected from each donor, and TCR beta sequencing was performed on peripheral blood mononuclear cells. The Qiagen DNeasy Blood Extraction Kit was used to extract genomic DNA from the blood cell samples. The receptor comes from a man younger than 40 in good health and CMV-seropositive. The rearrangement combines TRBV6-6 with TRBJ2-7; the D gene is perhaps TRBD2, from 5 matching bases. The sequenced material came from PBMCs. The nucleotide sequence is TGTGCCAGCAGTTACCCCGAGGGCCACGAGCAGTACTTC. This sequence encodes CASSYPEGHEQYF.